One sample yielded the 6 T cell receptor beta chains listed below, sequenced in a study of monozygotic twins with cystic fibrosis. Clones were read by immunoSEQ multiplex PCR, and TCRdb kept only the in-frame ones, dropping some. The data hold about 36,000 clones, with 84% observed a single time. Sequencing input: blood. The receptors here all came from a girl aged 2-10 years with cystic fibrosis.

V and J are TRBV6-6 and TRBJ1-5, with unresolved D. Germline V gene data show CDR1 as MNHNY and CDR2 as SVGAGI (reference sequence). This CDR3 comprises 12 residues. V lost 6 bases and J lost 4, with 7 bases in between. CDR3 sequence reads: CASRHRNQPQHF. CDR3 bases: TGTGCCAGCAGACATCGTAATCAGCCCCAGCATTTT.

V and J are TRBV4-1 and TRBJ1-5; D gene ambiguous. The V end lost 0 bases, the J end lost 5 bases, and 5 bases lay between the germline ends. This CDR3 is built from 13 residues. Germline V lookup: CDR1 MGHRA, CDR2 YSYEKL. The CDR3 DNA sequence: TGCGCCAGCAGCCAAGATTATGATCAGCCCCAGCATTTT. Protein sequence: CASSQDYDQPQHF.

The rearrangement links TRBV7-9 to TRBJ2-5, with TRBD1 as a possible D gene (6 bases). V was cut by 5 bases and J by 6 bases, with 22 bases left in between. CDR3 length equals 16 residues. CDR1 is SEHNR, CDR2 FQNEAQ, per germline (reference sequence). The CDR3 loop reads CASSTGLTGRMQTQYF. CDR3 nucleotide sequence: TGTGCCAGCAGCACCGGCCTAACAGGGCGGATGCAGACCCAGTACTTC.

V usage is TRBV27 and J usage is TRBJ1-2; D gene uncertain. This CDR3 spans 14 amino acids. V was clipped by 7 bases and J by 2 bases, with 14 bases between them. Germline CDR1 reads MNHEY; CDR2 reads SMNVEV (reference sequence). CDR3 nucleotide sequence: TGTGCCAGCAAAGGTTTAGGCCAGAACTATGGCTACACCTTC. It encodes CASKGLGQNYGYTF.

This clone was seen just once. This chain connects TRBV30 to TRBJ1-1; possible D gene TRBD1, 5 bases. The CDR3 length is 12 residues. CDR1 and CDR2 (germline): GTSNPN, SVGIG (reference sequence). Between the trimmed V and J ends, which lost 6 bases and 2 bases, there was a span of 10 bases. The DNA for the CDR3 is TGTGCCTGTGAGGGGCCCAACACTGAAGCTTTCTTT. Protein sequence: CACEGPNTEAFF.

The genes are TRBV9 and TRBJ2-7; 7 positions match TRBD1. The CDR3 runs to 15 residues. Germline-derived CDR1 and CDR2 are SGDLS and YYNGEE. The junction had 7 bases not matched to a gene; V was cut back by 0 bases and J by 4 bases. CDR3 nucleotides: TGTGCCAGCAGCGTAGAGGGGGCGATTCGTTACGAGCAGTACTTC. Its translation: CASSVEGAIRYEQYF.